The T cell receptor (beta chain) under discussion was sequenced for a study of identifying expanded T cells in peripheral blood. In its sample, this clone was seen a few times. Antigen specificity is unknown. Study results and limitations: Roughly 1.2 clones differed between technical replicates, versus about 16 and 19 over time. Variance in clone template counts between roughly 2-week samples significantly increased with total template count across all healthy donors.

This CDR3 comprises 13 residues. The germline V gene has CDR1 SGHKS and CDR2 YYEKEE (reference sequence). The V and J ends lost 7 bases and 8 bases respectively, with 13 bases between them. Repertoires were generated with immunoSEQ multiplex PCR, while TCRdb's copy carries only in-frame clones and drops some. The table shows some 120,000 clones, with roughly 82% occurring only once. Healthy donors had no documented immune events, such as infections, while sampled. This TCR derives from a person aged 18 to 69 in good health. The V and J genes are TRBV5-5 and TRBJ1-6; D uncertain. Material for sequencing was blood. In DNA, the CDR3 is TGTGCCAGCGGTCGGGGATGGGATTCACCCCTCCACTTT. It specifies CASGRGWDSPLHF.